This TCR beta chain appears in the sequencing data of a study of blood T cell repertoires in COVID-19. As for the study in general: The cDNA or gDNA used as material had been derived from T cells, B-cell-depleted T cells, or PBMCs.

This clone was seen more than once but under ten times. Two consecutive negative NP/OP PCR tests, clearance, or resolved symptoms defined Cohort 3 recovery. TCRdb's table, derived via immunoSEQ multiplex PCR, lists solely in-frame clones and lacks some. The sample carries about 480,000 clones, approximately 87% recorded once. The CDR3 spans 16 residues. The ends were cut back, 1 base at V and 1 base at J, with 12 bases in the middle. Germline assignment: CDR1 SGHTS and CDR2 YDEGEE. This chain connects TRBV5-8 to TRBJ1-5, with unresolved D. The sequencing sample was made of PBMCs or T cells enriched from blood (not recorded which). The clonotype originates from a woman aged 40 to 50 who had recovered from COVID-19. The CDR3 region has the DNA TGTGCCAGCAGCTTGCCCGGGGTAGGGAGCAATCAGCCCCAGCATTTT. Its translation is CASSLPGVGSNQPQHF.